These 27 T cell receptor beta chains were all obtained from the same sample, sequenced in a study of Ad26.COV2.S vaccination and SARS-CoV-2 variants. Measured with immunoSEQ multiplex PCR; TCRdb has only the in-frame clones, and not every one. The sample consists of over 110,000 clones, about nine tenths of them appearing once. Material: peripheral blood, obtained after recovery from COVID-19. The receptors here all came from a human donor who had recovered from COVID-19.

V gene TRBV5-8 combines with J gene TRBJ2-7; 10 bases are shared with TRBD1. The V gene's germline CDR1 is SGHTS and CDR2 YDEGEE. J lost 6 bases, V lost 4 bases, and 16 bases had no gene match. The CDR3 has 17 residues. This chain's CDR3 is CASSPRMARDRGAEQYF. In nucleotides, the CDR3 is TGTGCCAGCAGCCCGCGGATGGCTCGGGACAGGGGTGCCGAGCAGTACTTC. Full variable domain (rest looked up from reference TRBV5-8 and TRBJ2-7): EAGVTQSPTHLIKTRGQQATLRCSPISGHTSVYWYQQALGLGLQFLLWYDEGEERNRGNFPPRFSGRQFPNYSSELNVNALELEDSALYLCASSPRMARDRGAEQYFGPGTRLTVT.

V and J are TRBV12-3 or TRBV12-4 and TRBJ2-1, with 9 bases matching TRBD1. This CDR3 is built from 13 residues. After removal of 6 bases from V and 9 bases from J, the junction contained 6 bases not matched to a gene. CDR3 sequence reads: CASRGTGRGEQFF. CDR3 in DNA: TGTGCCAGCAGAGGGACAGGGAGGGGTGAGCAGTTCTTC.

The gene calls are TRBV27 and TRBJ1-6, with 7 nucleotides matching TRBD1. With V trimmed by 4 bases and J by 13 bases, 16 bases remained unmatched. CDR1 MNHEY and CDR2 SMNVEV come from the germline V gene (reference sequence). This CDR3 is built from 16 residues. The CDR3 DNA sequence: TGTGCCAGCAGTTCTTCACAGGGGACTATAATTCACCCCCTCCACTTT. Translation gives CASSSSQGTIIHPLHF.

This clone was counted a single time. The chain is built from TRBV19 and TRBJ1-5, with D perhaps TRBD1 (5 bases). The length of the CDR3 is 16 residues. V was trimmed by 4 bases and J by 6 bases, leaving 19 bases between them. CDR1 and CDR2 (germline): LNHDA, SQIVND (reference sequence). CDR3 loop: CASSNGGRPAGQPQHF. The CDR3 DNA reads TGTGCCAGTAGTAACGGGGGACGGCCGGCGGGTCAGCCCCAGCATTTT.

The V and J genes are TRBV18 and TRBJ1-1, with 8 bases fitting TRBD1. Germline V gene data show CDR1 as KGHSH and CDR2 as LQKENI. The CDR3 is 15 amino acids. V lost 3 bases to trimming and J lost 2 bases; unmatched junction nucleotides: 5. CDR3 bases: TGTGCCAGCTCACCTTTACAGGGGGTTAACACTGAAGCTTTCTTT. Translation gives CASSPLQGVNTEAFF.

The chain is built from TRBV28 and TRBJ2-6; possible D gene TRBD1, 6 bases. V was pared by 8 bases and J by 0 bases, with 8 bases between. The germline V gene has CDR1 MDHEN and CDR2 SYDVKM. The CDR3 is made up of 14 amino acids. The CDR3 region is CASRGGSGANVLTF. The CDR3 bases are TGTGCCAGCCGAGGGGGCTCTGGGGCCAACGTCCTGACTTTC.

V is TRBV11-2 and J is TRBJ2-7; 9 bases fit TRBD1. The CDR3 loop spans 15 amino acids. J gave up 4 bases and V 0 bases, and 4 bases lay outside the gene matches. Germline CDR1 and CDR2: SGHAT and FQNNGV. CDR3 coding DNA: TGTGCCAGCAGCTTAGAGGGGACAGGGCAGTACGAGCAGTACTTC. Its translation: CASSLEGTGQYEQYF.

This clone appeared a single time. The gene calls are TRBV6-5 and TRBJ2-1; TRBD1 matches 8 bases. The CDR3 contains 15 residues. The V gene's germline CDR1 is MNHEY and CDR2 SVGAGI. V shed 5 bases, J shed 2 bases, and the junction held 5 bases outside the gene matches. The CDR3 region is CASSILRGPYNEQFF. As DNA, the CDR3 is TGTGCCAGCAGTATTCTCAGGGGGCCCTACAATGAGCAGTTCTTC.

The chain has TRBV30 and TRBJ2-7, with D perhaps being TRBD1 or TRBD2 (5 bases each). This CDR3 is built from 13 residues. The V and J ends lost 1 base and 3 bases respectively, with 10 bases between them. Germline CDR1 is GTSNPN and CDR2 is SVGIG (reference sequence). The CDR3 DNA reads TGTGCCTGGAGTGGGGACCGCGACTACGAGCAGTACTTC. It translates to CAWSGDRDYEQYF.

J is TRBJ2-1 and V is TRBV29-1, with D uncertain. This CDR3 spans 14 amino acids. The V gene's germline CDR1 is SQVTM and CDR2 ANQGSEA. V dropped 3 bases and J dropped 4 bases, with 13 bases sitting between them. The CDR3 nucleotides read TGCAGCGTTGATTGGCAGCAAACTTACAATGAGCAGTTCTTC. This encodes CSVDWQQTYNEQFF.

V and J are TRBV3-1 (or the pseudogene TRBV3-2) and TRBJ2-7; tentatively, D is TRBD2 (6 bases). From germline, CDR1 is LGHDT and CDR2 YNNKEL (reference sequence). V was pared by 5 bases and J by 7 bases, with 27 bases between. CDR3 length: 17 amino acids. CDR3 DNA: TGTGCCAGCAGCTACGGATGGGGGGAACCCTTTCAGAGGGAGCAGTACTTC. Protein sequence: CASSYGWGEPFQREQYF.

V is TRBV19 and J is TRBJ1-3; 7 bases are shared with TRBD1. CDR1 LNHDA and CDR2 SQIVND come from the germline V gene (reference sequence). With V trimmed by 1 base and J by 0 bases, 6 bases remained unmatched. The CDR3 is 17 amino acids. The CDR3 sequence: CASSIGQGRRSGNTIYF. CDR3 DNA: TGTGCCAGTAGTATAGGACAGGGTCGACGCTCTGGAAACACCATATATTTT.

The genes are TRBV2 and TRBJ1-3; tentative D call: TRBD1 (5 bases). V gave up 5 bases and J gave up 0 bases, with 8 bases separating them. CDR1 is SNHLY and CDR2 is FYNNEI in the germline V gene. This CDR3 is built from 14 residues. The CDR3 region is CASSRGTSGNTIYF. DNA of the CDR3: TGTGCCAGCAGTCGAGGGACCTCTGGAAACACCATATATTTT.

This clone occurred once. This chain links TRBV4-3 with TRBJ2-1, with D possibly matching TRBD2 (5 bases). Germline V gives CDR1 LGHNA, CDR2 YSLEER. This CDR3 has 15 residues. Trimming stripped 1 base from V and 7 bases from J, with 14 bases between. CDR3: CASSQVIVGLNEQFF. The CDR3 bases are TGCGCCAGCAGCCAAGTGATTGTAGGACTTAATGAGCAGTTCTTC.

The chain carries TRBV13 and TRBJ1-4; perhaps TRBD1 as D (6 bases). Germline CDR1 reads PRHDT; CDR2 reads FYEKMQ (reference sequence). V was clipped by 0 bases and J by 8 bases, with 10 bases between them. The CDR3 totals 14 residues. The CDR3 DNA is TGTGCCAGCAGCTTAGGGGGGGCTGGGGAAAAACTGTTTTTT. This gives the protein CASSLGGAGEKLFF.

CDR3 nucleotides: TGTGCCAGCAGCCAAGCAACGGACAACTGTCGTCACGGCTACACCTTC. Amino acids: CASSQATDNCRHGYTF. The rearrangement links TRBV3-1 (or the pseudogene TRBV3-2) to TRBJ1-2, with D possibly being TRBD1 (5 bases). V was clipped by 1 base and J by 8 bases, with 20 bases between them. Per the germline V gene, CDR1 is LGHDT and CDR2 is YNNKEL (reference sequence). CDR3 size: 16 residues.

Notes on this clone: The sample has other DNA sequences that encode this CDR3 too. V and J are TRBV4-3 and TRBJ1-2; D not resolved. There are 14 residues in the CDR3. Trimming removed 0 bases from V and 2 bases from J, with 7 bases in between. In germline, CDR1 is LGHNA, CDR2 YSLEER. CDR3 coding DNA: TGCGCCAGCAGCCAAGATCGAGGAAACTATGGCTACACCTTC. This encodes CASSQDRGNYGYTF.

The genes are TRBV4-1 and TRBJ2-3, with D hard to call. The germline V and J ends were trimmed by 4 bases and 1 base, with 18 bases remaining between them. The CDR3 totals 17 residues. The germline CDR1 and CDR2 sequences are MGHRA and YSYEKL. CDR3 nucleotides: TGCGCCAGCAGCCTACTTCCCTTAAACGGCGGCACAGATACGCAGTATTTT. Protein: CASSLLPLNGGTDTQYF.

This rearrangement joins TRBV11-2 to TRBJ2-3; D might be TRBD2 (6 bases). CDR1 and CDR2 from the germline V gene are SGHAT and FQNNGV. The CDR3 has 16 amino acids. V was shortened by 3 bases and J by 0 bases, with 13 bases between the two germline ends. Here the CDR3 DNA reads TGTGCCAGCAGCTTCCCAACCGGGGGAAGCACAGATACGCAGTATTTT. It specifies CASSFPTGGSTDTQYF. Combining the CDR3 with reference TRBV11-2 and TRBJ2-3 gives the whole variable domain EAGVAQSPRYKIIEKRQSVAFWCNPISGHATLYWYQQILGQGPKLLIQFQNNGVVDDSQLPKDRFSAERLKGVDSTLKIQPAKLEDSAVYLCASSFPTGGSTDTQYFGPGTRLTVL.

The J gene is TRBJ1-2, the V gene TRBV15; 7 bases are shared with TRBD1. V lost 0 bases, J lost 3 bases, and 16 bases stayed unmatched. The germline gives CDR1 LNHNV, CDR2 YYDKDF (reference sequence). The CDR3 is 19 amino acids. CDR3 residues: CATSRDFGVRQGRDYGYTF. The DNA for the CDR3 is TGTGCCACCAGCAGAGATTTCGGCGTCCGACAGGGAAGAGACTATGGCTACACCTTC.

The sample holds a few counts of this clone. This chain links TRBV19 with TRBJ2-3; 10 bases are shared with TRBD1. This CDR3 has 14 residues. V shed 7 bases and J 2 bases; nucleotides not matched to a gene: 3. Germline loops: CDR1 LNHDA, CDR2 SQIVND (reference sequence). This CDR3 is CASKDRGDTDTQYF. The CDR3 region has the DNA TGTGCCAGTAAGGACAGGGGGGACACAGATACGCAGTATTTT.

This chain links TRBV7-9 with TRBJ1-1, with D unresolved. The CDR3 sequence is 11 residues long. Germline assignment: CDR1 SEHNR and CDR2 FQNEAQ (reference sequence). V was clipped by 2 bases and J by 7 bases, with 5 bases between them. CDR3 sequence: CASSLHDEAFF. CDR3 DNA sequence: TGTGCCAGCAGCTTACATGATGAAGCTTTCTTT. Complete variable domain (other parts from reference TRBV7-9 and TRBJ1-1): DTGVSQNPRHKITKRGQNVTFRCDPISEHNRLYWYRQTLGQGPEFLTYFQNEAQLEKSRLLSDRFSAERPKGSFSTLEIQRTEQGDSAMYLCASSLHDEAFFGQGTRLTVV.

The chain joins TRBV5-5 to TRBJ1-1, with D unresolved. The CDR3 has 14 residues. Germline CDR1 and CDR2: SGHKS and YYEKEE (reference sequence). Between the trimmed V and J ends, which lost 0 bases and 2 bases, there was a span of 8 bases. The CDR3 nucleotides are TGTGCCAGCAGCTTGGAGCCACAAAACACTGAAGCTTTCTTT. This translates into CASSLEPQNTEAFF.

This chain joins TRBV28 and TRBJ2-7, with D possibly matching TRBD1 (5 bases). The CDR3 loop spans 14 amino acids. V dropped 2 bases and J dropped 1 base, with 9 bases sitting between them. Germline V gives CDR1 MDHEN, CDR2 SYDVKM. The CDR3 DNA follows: TGTGCCAGCAGTTTAGTCAGGGATTCCTACGAGCAGTACTTC. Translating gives CASSLVRDSYEQYF.

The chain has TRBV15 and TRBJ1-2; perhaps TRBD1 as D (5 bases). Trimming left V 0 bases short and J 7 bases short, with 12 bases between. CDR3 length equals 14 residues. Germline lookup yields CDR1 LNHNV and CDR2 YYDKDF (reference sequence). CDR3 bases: TGTGCCACCAGCAGAGATCGGGGGGAACGTGGCTACACCTTC. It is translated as CATSRDRGERGYTF.

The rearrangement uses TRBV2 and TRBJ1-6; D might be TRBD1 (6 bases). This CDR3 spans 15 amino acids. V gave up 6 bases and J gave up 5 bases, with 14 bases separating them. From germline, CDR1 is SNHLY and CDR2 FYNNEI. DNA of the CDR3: TGTGCCAGCAGCGTGGACAGAGCAGATAATTCACCCCTCCACTTT. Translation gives CASSVDRADNSPLHF.

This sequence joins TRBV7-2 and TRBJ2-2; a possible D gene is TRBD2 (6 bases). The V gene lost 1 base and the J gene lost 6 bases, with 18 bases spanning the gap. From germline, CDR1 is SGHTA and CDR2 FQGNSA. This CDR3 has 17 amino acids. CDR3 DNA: TGTGCCAGCAGCTTAGATGGGGGGATTGAGAAGGCCGGGGAGCTGTTTTTT. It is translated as CASSLDGGIEKAGELFF.